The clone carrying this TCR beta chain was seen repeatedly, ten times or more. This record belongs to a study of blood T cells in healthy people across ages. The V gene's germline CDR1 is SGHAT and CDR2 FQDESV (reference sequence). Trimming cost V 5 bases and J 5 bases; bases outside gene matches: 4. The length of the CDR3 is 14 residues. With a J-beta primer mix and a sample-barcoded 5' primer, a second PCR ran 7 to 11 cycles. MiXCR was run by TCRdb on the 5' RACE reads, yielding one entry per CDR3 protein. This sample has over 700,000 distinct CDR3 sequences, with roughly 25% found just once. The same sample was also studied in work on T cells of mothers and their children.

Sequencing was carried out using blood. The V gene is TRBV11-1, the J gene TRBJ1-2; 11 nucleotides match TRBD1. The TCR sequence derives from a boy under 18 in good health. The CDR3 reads CASSPGQGAYGYTF. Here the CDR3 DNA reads TGTGCCAGCAGCCCAGGACAGGGGGCTTATGGCTACACCTTC.